Detailed here is one T cell receptor beta chain. The repertoire was sequenced with immunoSEQ multiplex PCR; TCRdb's copy has only in-frame clones and lacks some. Of 190,000 or so clones listed, about 89% are singletons. The data stem from a study of blood T cell repertoires in COVID-19. Study details: Samples representing acute and convalescent COVID-19 were sourced from the United States, Italy and Spain. T cells, B-cell-depleted T cells, or PBMCs supplied cDNA or gDNA.

Individuals drawn from around 25 US areas were roughly 18 to 89 years old. The study counted Cohort 3 donors as recovered given two negative PCRs, clearance, or symptom resolution. Trimming stripped 4 bases from V and 11 bases from J, with 15 bases between. This CDR3 is built from 13 residues. Germline V CDR1 and CDR2: SNHLY, FYNNEI. Sequencing was done on a sample of PBMCs or T cells enriched from blood (not recorded which). V gene TRBV2 combines with J gene TRBJ1-5, with D perhaps matching TRBD1 (5 bases). The TCR was taken from a young woman who had recovered from COVID-19. Written as DNA, the CDR3 is TGTGCCAGCAGTGGGGACGGGACTGGGGCCCAGCATTTT. It yields the protein CASSGDGTGAQHF.